The table lists the clone carrying this T cell receptor beta chain with a few counts. As yet, its antigen is unknown. Profiling relied on immunoSEQ multiplex PCR, and the TCRdb table lists in-frame clones only, not all of them. Of 65,000 to 95,000 clones in the sample, approximately 89% were seen once. V lost 0 bases and J 5 bases, leaving 4 bases between the germline ends. CDR3 length: 11 residues. The germline V gene encodes CDR1 DFQATT and CDR2 SNEGSKA (reference sequence). These data come from a study of OX40 agonist ivuxolimab in advanced cancers. Study context: Hepatocellular carcinoma, melanoma, renal cell or head and neck cancer affected the dose-escalation patients.

General observations from the study: Antigen specificity was not determined for the expanded peripheral T cells.

The sample was CD4+ or CD8+ T cells sorted from blood, taken in a trial of the OX40 agonist ivuxolimab. The chain has TRBV20-1 and TRBJ1-1; D remains ambiguous. The sequence came from an adult with an advanced solid tumor such as melanoma, head and neck, liver or kidney cancer. Here the CDR3 DNA reads TGCAGTGCTAGAGACGTAACTGAAGCTTTCTTT. Residues: CSARDVTEAFF.